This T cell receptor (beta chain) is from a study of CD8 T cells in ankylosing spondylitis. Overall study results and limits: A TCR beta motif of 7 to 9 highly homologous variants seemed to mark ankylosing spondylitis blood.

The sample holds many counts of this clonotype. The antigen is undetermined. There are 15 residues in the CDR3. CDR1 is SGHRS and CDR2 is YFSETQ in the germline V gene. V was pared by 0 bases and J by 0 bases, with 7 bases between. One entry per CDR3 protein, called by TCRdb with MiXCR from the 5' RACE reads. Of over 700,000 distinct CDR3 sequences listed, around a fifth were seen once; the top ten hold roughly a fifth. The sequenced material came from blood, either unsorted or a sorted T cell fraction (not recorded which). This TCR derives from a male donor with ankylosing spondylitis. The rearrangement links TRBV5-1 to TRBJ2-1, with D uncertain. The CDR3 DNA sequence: TGCGCCAGCAGCTTGGATGTAAGCTCCTACAATGAGCAGTTCTTC. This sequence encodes CASSLDVSSYNEQFF.